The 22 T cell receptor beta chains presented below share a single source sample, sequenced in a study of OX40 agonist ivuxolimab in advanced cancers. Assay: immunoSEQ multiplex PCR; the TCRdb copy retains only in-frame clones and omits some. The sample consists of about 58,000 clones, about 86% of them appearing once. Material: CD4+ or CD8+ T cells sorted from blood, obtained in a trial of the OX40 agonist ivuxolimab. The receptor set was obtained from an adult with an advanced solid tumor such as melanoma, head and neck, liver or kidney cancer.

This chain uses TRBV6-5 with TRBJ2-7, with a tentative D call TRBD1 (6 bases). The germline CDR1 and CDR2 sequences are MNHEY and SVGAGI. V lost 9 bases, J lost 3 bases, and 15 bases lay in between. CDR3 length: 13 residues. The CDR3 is CASRLGQSYEQYF. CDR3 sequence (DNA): TGTGCCAGTCGATTGGGACAAAGCTACGAGCAGTACTTC.

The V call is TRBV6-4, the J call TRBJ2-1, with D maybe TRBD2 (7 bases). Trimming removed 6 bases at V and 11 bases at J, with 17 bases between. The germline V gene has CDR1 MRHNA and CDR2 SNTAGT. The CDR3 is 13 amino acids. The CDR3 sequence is CASSGEGGQKQFF. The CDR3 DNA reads TGTGCCAGCAGCGGGGAGGGGGGGCAGAAGCAGTTCTTC.

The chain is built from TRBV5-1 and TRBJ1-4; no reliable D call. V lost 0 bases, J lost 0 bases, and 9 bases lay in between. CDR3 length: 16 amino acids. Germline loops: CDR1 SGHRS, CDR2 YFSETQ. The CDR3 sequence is CASSLGPSATNEKLFF. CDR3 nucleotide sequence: TGCGCCAGCAGCTTGGGGCCGTCCGCAACTAATGAAAAACTGTTTTTT.

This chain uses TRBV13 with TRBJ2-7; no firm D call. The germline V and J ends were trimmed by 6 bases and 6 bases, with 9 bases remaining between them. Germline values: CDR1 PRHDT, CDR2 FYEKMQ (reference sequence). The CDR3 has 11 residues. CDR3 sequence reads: CASRSTGEQYF. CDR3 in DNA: TGTGCCAGCAGAAGTACGGGCGAGCAGTACTTC. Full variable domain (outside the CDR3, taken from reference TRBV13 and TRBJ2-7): AAGVIQSPRHLIKEKRETATLKCYPIPRHDTVYWYQQGPGQDPQFLISFYEKMQSDKGSIPDRFSAQQFSDYHSELNMSSLELGDSALYFCASRSTGEQYFGPGTRLTVT.

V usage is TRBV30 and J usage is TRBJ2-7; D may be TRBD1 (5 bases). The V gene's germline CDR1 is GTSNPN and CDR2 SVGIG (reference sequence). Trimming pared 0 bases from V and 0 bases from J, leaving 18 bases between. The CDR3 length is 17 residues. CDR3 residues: CAWSVLGRGSGSYEQYF. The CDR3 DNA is TGTGCCTGGAGTGTATTGGGGCGCGGTTCGGGCTCCTACGAGCAGTACTTC.

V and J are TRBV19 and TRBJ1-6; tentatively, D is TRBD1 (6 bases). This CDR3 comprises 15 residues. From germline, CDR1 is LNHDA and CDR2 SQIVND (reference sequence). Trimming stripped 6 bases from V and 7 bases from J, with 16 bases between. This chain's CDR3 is CASRQNGQRNSPLHF. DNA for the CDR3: TGTGCCAGTAGACAGAACGGACAGAGAAATTCACCCCTCCACTTT.

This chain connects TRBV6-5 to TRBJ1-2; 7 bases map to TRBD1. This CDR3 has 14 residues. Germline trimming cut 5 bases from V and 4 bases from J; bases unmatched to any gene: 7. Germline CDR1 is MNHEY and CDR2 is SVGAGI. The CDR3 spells CASSRGQASYGYTF. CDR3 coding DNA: TGTGCCAGCAGTCGTGGACAGGCTTCCTATGGCTACACCTTC.

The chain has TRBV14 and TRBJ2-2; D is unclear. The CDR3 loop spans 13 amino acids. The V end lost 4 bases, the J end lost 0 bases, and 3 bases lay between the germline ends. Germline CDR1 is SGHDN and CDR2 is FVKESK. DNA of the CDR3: TGTGCCAGCAGCCCGACGAACACCGGGGAGCTGTTTTTT. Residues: CASSPTNTGELFF.

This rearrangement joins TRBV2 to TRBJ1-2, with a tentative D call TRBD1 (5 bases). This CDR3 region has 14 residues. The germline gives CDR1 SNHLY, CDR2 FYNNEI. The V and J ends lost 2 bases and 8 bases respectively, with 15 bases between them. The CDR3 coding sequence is TGTGCCAGCAGTGAACGGGACCGGGGGTGGGGCTACACCTTC. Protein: CASSERDRGWGYTF.

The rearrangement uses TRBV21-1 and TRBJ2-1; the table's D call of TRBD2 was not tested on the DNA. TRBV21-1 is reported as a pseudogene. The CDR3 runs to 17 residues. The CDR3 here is CASSKELETIPNNEQFF. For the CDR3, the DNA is TGTGCCAGCAGCAAAGAGCTTGAGACTATCCCCAACAATGAGCAGTTCTTC.

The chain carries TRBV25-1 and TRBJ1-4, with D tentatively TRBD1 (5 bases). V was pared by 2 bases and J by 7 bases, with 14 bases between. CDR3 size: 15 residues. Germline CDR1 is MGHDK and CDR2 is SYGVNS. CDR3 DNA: TGTGCCAGCAGTGAACCGGGTGGGGCAGGTGAAAAACTGTTTTTT. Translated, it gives CASSEPGGAGEKLFF.

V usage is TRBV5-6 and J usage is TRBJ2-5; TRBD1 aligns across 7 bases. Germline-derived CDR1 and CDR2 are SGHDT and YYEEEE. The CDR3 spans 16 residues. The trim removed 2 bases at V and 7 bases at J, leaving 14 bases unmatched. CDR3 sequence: CASSFLFRQGVRTQYF. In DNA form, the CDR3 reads TGTGCCAGCAGCTTTCTTTTCCGACAGGGTGTGAGGACCCAGTACTTC.

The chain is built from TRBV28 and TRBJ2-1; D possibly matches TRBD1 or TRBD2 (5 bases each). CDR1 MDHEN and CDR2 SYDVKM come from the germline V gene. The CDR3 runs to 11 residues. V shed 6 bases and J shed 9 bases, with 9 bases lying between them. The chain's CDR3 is CASRGTFEQFF. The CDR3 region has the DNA TGTGCCAGCAGGGGGACCTTTGAGCAGTTCTTC.

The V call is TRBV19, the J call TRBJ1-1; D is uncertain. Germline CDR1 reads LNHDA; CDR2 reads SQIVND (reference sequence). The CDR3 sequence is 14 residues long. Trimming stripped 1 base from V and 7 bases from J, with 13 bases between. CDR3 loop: CASSIAATGYEAFF. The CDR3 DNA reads TGTGCCAGTAGTATAGCGGCGACGGGCTATGAAGCTTTCTTT.

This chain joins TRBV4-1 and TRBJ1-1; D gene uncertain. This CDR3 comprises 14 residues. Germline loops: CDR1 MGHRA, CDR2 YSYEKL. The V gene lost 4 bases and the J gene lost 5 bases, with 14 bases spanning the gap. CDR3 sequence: CASSPQIVGTEAFF. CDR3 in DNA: TGCGCCAGCAGCCCTCAGATTGTGGGTACTGAAGCTTTCTTT.

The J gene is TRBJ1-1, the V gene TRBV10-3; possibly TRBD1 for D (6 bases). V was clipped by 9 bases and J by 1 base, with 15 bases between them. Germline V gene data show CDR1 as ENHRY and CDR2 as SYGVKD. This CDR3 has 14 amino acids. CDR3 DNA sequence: TGTGCCATAACAACAGGGACGGCGAACACTGAAGCTTTCTTT. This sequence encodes CAITTGTANTEAFF.

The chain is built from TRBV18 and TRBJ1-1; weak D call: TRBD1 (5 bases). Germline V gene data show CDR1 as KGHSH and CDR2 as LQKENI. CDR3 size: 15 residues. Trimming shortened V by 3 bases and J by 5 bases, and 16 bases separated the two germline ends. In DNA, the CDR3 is TGTGCCAGCTCACCTGGCGGGGCTTCAGGGACTGAAGCTTTCTTT. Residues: CASSPGGASGTEAFF.

CDR3 region: CASSLRDRINEKLFF. Here the CDR3 DNA reads TGTGCCAGCAGCTTACGGGACAGAATTAATGAAAAACTGTTTTTT. The J gene is TRBJ1-4, the V gene TRBV11-2, with TRBD1 matching over 7 bases. This CDR3 region has 15 residues. The germline gives CDR1 SGHAT, CDR2 FQNNGV. Unmatched junction bases numbered 4, after V lost 2 bases and J lost 4 bases.

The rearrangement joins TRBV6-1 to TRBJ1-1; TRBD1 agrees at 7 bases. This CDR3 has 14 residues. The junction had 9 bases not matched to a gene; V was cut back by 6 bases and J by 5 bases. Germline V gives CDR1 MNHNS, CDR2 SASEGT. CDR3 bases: TGTGCCAGCAGCCTAGAACAGGGGAGGACTGAAGCTTTCTTT. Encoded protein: CASSLEQGRTEAFF.

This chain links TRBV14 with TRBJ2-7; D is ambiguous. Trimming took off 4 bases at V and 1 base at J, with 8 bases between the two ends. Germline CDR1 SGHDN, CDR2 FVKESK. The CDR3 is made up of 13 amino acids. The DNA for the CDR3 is TGTGCCAGCAGCCCACCCAATTCCTACGAGCAGTACTTC. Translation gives CASSPPNSYEQYF.

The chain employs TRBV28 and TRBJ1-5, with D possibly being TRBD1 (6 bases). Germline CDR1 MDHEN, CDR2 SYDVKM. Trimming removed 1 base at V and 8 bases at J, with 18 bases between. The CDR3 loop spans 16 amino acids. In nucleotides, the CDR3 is TGTGCCAGCAGTTTATTAGGACAGTCTTTGGTTGAGCCCCAGCATTTT. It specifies CASSLLGQSLVEPQHF.

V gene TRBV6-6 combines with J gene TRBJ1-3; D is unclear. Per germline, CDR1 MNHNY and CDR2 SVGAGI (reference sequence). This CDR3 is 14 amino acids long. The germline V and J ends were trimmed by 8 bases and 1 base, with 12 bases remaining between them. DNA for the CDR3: TGTGCCAGCGGGTCGGAACAATCTGGAAACACCATATATTTT. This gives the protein CASGSEQSGNTIYF.